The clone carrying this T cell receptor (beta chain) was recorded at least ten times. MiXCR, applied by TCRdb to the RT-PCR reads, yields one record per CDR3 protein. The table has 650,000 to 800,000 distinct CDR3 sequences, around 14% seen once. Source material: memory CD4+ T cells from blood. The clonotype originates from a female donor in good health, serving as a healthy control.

CDR3 nucleotide sequence: TGCAGTGCTAGACCCATTGCGGGGACCCGAGATACGCAGTATTTT. This codes for CSARPIAGTRDTQYF. The chain carries TRBV20-1 and TRBJ2-3; TRBD2 might be the D (6 bases). Per the germline V gene, CDR1 is DFQATT and CDR2 is SNEGSKA (reference sequence). CDR3 length: 15 amino acids. V lost 2 bases and J 5 bases, leaving 17 bases between the germline ends.